A selection of T cell receptor beta chains follows, all from one sample in a study of blood T cell repertoires in COVID-19. TCRdb's table, derived via immunoSEQ multiplex PCR, lists solely in-frame clones and lacks some. The sample carries around 190,000 clones, around 84% recorded once. The material sequenced was PBMCs or T cells enriched from blood (not recorded which). The receptors derive from a woman under 40 who had recovered from COVID-19. The CDR3 runs from the conserved cysteine through the conserved F or W. A D gene is named only where the DNA matches it firmly.

D,V,CDR3
-,TRBV20-1,CSASSGGIRNEQFF
-,TRBV5-1,CASSLGGPKETQYF
-,TRBV4-1,CASSPSPQPNEQFF
-,TRBV10-1,CASSESSGSPQHF
TRBD2,TRBV6-1,CASSEARLAGGHETQYF
TRBD1,TRBV3-1/TRBV3-2,CASSTTIGTGSYNEQFF
-,TRBV10-3,CAISGGPEAFF
TRBD1,TRBV28,CASSSPIRDREIDYGYTF
-,TRBV12-3/TRBV12-4,CASRLGSRKAFF
-,TRBV6-5,CASSPTGATDQPQHF
TRBD2,TRBV2,CASTQRGTSGTGEQYF
-,TRBV7-8,CASSPLAGSEDTQYF